Listed below are T cell receptor beta chains from one sample, sequenced in a study of control samples from healthy donors and cancer patients. Sequencing was performed with immunoSEQ multiplex PCR; in TCRdb, only in-frame clones are kept and a portion is missing. The sample contains approximately 170,000 clones, 85% to 90% of which appear only once. The sequenced sample was blood. These TCRs come from a woman aged 25 to 39 in good health. Both conserved end residues are part of each CDR3. Fields, in order: J gene, D gene, clone size, CDR3 length, V gene, CDR3 DNA, CDR3 protein. The D gene is left open where the match is weak. Clone size is given for some rows only: seen once, a few or many times, or a class if the clone is expanded.

>TRBJ1-4|-|-|13|TRBV18
TGTGCCAGCTCACCCCGCGAGGGGAGGGAACTGTTTTTT
CASSPREGRELFF
>TRBJ2-7|TRBD2|-|14|TRBV2
TGTGCCACCAATAATGGGGGGGATTCCTACGAGCAGTACTTC
CATNNGGDSYEQYF
>TRBJ1-5|-|-|15|TRBV6-1
TGTGCCAGCAGTGAACAGGGTATGGGGTATCAGCCCCAGCATTTT
CASSEQGMGYQPQHF
>TRBJ1-1|TRBD1|-|13|TRBV5-1
TGCGCCAGCAGCTTGGACTCAACAGGGGGAGCTTTCTTT
CASSLDSTGGAFF
>TRBJ2-7|-|once|14|TRBV28
TGTGCCAGCACTGACGACCCAAGGGGCGGCGAGCAGTACTTC
CASTDDPRGGEQYF
>TRBJ1-1|-|-|15|TRBV3-1/TRBV3-2
TGTGCCAGCAGCCAAACCGCCTTCATGAACACTGAAGCTTTCTTT
CASSQTAFMNTEAFF
>TRBJ2-1|TRBD1|-|14|TRBV15
TGTGCCACCAGCAGAGCTGACAGGGAAGATGAGCAGTTCTTC
CATSRADREDEQFF
>TRBJ2-7|TRBD1|-|14|TRBV5-5
TGTGCCAGCAGCTCGGGACAGGGGGCTTACGAGCAGTACTTC
CASSSGQGAYEQYF
>TRBJ1-5|-|-|16|TRBV6-4
TGTGCCAGCAGTGTCGGAAATCCGGATAGCAATCAGCCCCAGCATTTT
CASSVGNPDSNQPQHF
>TRBJ1-1|TRBD1|-|15|TRBV19
TGTGCCAGTAGTCCCGACCGGGACAGGAACACTGAAGCTTTCTTT
CASSPDRDRNTEAFF
>TRBJ2-3|-|-|16|TRBV5-1
TGCGCCAGCAGCTCCTCTTTGGGCGGGGAGACAGATACGCAGTATTTT
CASSSSLGGETDTQYF
>TRBJ1-4|TRBD1|-|15|TRBV27
TGTGCCAGCAGTCCCGGGACAGGGCGGAGTGAAAAACTGTTTTTT
CASSPGTGRSEKLFF
>TRBJ2-3|-|-|13|TRBV6-7
TGTGCCAGCAGTCGGGGACGAACAGATACGCAGTATTTT
CASSRGRTDTQYF
>TRBJ2-3|TRBD1|-|15|TRBV7-9
TGTGCCAGCAGCCCCCGGGACAGCCGCACAGATACGCAGTATTTT
CASSPRDSRTDTQYF
>TRBJ2-5|TRBD1|few|15|TRBV24-1
TGTGCCACCAGTGATTCCCGACAGGGCAAAGAGACCCAGTACTTC
CATSDSRQGKETQYF
>TRBJ2-5|-|few|13|TRBV12-3/TRBV12-4
TGTGCCAGCAGCCGCAACAGGTGGGAGACCCAGTACTTC
CASSRNRWETQYF
>TRBJ2-5|TRBD2|-|18|TRBV7-9
TGTGCCAGCAGCTTAATGCTAGCGGGAGGGTACTCGGTTGAGACCCAGTACTTC
CASSLMLAGGYSVETQYF
>TRBJ2-4|-|-|18|TRBV27
TGTGCCAGCAGTTTATCGGGATTAGACTATCCTATCGGTAACATTCAGTACTTC
CASSLSGLDYPIGNIQYF
>TRBJ1-5|-|once|17|TRBV5-5
TGTGCCAGCAGCTTGGGCTTGGCAGGTTCGAGCAATCAGCCCCAGCATTTT
CASSLGLAGSSNQPQHF
>TRBJ2-6|TRBD1|-|16|TRBV3-1/TRBV3-2
TGTGCCAGCACCGGGACAGGGTTCTCTGGGGCCAACGTCCTGACTTTC
CASTGTGFSGANVLTF
>TRBJ1-6|TRBD1|many|15|TRBV30
TGTGCCTGGAGTGTTTCTGGACAGGGGAAATCACCCCTCCACTTT
CAWSVSGQGKSPLHF
>TRBJ2-3|TRBD1|few|18|TRBV24-1
TGTGCCACCAGTGCCATGGGGGCCTTGGGACAGAGCACAGATACGCAGTATTTT
CATSAMGALGQSTDTQYF
>TRBJ2-3|TRBD1|-|15|TRBV18
TGTGCCAGCTCCCCGACGGGACAGAGCACAGATACGCAGTATTTT
CASSPTGQSTDTQYF
>TRBJ2-3|TRBD2|-|17|TRBV7-6
TGTGCCAGCAGCCAGACGCCCCTAGCGGGGAGCACAGATACGCAGTATTTT
CASSQTPLAGSTDTQYF
>TRBJ1-3|-|-|16|TRBV4-2
TGTGCCAGCAGCCAAGATCCGGGGATGGGAGGAAACACCATATATTTT
CASSQDPGMGGNTIYF
>TRBJ1-2|-|once|15|TRBV6-6
-
CASSYSPFGGGSQAF
>TRBJ2-2|-|-|13|TRBV19
TGTGCCAGTAGTATTGGGGTAACGGGGGAGCTGTTTTTT
CASSIGVTGELFF
>TRBJ2-3|TRBD2|-|16|TRBV10-3
TGTGCCATCAGTGAGTCTCTTAGCGGGGCCACAGATACGCAGTATTTT
CAISESLSGATDTQYF
>TRBJ2-1|TRBD2|-|15|TRBV30
TGTGCCTGGAGTGTATACGGGGGGATAAACAATGAGCAGTTCTTC
CAWSVYGGINNEQFF
>TRBJ2-1|-|-|14|TRBV5-4
TGTGCCAGCAGCTTGACGCCAAACAGGGATGAGCAGTTCTTC
CASSLTPNRDEQFF
>TRBJ2-5|-|-|15|TRBV6-2/TRBV6-3
TGTGCCAGCAGTTACGACTGTCGTGCCCTAGAGACCCAGTACTTC
CASSYDCRALETQYF
>TRBJ2-7|-|-|16|TRBV28
TGTGCCAGCAGTTCCCCAGCGGGCCCGTTAGGCTACGAGCAGTACTTC
CASSSPAGPLGYEQYF
>TRBJ2-7|-|-|15|TRBV5-4
TGTGCCAGCAGCTTGGGACTGGGGAGCTCCTACGAGCAGTACTTC
CASSLGLGSSYEQYF
>TRBJ2-3|-|-|14|TRBV29-1
TGCAGCGTTGAGGGGGTAATTAGCACAGATACGCAGTATTTT
CSVEGVISTDTQYF
>TRBJ2-1|TRBD1|-|16|TRBV7-9
TGTGCCAGCAGCTCGGACAGGGGGTTGGATTACAATGAGCAGTTCTTC
CASSSDRGLDYNEQFF
>TRBJ2-2|TRBD2|-|16|TRBV5-8
TGTGCCAGCAGCTTGGGACTAGCAGGAAACACCGGGGAGCTGTTTTTT
CASSLGLAGNTGELFF
>TRBJ1-2|TRBD1|-|13|TRBV29-1
TGCAGCGTTGATACAGGGGTGGAGTATGGCTACACCTTC
CSVDTGVEYGYTF
>TRBJ2-1|-|-|16|TRBV5-1
TGCGCCAGCAGCCCCCTTTCTACCGGGACACTTAATGAGCAGTTCTTC
CASSPLSTGTLNEQFF
>TRBJ1-2|-|-|16|TRBV21-1
TGTGCCAGCAGCAAATCCAGACAGAGGCTCTGGCATGGCTACACCTTC
CASSKSRQRLWHGYTF
>TRBJ2-2|TRBD1|-|16|TRBV19
TGTGCCAGTACCCGAGACGGGACAGGGAGGTCCGGGGAGCTGTTTTTT
CASTRDGTGRSGELFF
>TRBJ1-6|-|-|11|TRBV3-1/TRBV3-2
TGTGCCACGCGTAGGGGGAGTTTCCTCCACTTT
CATRRGSFLHF
>TRBJ1-5|-|once|13|TRBV3-1/TRBV3-2
TGTGCCAGCAGCCAAGTGGGGGATCAGCCCCAGCATTTT
CASSQVGDQPQHF
>TRBJ1-4|TRBD1|once|16|TRBV10-3
TGTGCCATCAGTCCCGGGACAGGGGGCCTTTGGGAAAAACTGTTTTTT
CAISPGTGGLWEKLFF
>TRBJ2-1|-|-|13|TRBV16
TGTGCCAGCAGCCCCTCGACTAGGGGTGAGCAGTTCTTC
CASSPSTRGEQFF
>TRBJ1-1|-|-|17|TRBV30
TGTGCCTGGAGGGGGCAGCCCACTCACACACGGGGCACTGAAGCTTTCTTT
CAWRGQPTHTRGTEAFF
>TRBJ2-1|TRBD1|-|15|TRBV28
TGTGCCAGCAGGTGGGACAGGGGGGGTCGCGGTGAGCAGTTCTTC
CASRWDRGGRGEQFF
>TRBJ2-4|-|-|11|TRBV20-1
TGCAGTGGAGTAGCCAAAAACATTCAGTACTTC
CSGVAKNIQYF
>TRBJ2-7|TRBD1|-|14|TRBV19
TGTGCCACAGGACCGGGACAGACTTCCTACGAGCAGTACTTC
CATGPGQTSYEQYF
>TRBJ1-1|TRBD1|-|15|TRBV9
TGTGCCAGCAGCGCGGACCCGGGACAGGGTAGTAGAGCTTTCTTT
CASSADPGQGSRAFF
>TRBJ2-1|TRBD1|-|17|TRBV7-9
TGTGCCAGCAGCCCGGGAGGACAGGGGCTCCCCTACAATGAGCAGTTCTTC
CASSPGGQGLPYNEQFF
>TRBJ1-2|-|-|14|TRBV27
TGTGCCAGCAGTTTATTGCCGGGAACATCGGGCTACACCTTC
CASSLLPGTSGYTF
>TRBJ1-5|-|few|14|TRBV28
TGTGCCAGCAGTTTAATACAAGAAAATCAGCCCCAGCATTTT
CASSLIQENQPQHF